The sequence of this T cell receptor beta chain was determined in a study of blood T cell repertoires in COVID-19. For the study at large: The United States, Italy and Spain supplied acute and convalescent COVID-19 samples.

The cohort comprised adults aged roughly 18 to 100 years residing in approximately 25 US areas. All exposed participants met a person with COVID-19 within 2 weeks before entering the study. Trimming took 2 bases from V and 3 from J, leaving 16 bases between them. Germline V gene lookup returns CDR1 SGHTA and CDR2 FQGNSA. This CDR3 is 16 amino acids long. Authors' processing steps: Amplifying reference gene primers gave estimates of nucleated cell counts. Clones were read by immunoSEQ multiplex PCR, and TCRdb kept only the in-frame ones, dropping some. V, J and clone size are taken as reported in that table, and D and trimming were inferred from the DNA itself. The sample records some 320,000 clones, roughly 91% being singletons.

The V gene is TRBV7-2, the J gene TRBJ1-2; D remains ambiguous. The source is a woman in her forties or fifties who had been exposed to COVID-19. Sample: PBMCs or T cells enriched from blood (not recorded which). This CDR3 is CASSLISEGDYYGYTF. CDR3 nucleotide sequence: TGTGCCAGCAGCTTAATTTCCGAAGGTGACTACTATGGCTACACCTTC.